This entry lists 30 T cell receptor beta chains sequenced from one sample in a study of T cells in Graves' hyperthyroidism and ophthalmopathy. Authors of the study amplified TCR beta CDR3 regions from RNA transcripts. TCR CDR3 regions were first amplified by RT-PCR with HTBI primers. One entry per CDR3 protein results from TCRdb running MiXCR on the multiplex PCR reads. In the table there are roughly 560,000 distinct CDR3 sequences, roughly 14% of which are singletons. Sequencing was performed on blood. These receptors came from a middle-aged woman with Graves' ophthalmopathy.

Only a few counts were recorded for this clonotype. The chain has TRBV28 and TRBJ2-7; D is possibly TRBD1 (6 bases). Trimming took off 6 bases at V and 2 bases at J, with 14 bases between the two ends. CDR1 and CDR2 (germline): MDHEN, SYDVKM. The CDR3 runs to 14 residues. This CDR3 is CASRRDRPPYEQYF. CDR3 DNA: TGTGCCAGCAGGCGTGACAGGCCACCCTACGAGCAGTACTTC.

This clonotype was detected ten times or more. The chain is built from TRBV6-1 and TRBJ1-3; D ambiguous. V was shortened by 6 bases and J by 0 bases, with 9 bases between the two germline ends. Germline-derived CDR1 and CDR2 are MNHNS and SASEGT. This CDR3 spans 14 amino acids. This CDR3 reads CASRRSVSGNTIYF. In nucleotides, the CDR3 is TGTGCCAGCAGAAGGTCCGTCTCTGGAAACACCATATATTTT.

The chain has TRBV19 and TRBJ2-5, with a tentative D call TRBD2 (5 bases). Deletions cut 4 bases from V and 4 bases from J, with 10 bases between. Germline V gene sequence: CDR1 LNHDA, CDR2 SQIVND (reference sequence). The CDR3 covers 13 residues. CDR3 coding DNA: TGTGCCAGTAGTACAACTAGAGGAGAGACCCAGTACTTC. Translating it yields CASSTTRGETQYF.

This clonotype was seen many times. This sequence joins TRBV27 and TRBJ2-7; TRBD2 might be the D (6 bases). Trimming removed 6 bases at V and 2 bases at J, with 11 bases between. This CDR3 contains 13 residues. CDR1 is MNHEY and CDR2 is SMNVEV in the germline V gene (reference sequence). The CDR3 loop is CASRTIAAYEQYF. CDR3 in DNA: TGTGCCAGCAGGACGATAGCGGCCTACGAGCAGTACTTC.

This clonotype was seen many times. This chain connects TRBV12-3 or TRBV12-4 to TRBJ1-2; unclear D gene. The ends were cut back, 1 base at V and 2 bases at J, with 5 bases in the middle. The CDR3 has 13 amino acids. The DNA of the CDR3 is TGTGCCAGCAGTTTAGACACAAACTATGGCTACACCTTC. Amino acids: CASSLDTNYGYTF.

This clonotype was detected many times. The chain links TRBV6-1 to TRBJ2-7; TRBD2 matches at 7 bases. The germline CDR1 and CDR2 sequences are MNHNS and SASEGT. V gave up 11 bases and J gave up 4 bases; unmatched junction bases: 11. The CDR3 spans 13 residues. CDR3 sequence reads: CAVRGAGLYEQYF. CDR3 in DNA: TGTGCCGTCCGGGGAGCGGGGCTTTACGAGCAGTACTTC.

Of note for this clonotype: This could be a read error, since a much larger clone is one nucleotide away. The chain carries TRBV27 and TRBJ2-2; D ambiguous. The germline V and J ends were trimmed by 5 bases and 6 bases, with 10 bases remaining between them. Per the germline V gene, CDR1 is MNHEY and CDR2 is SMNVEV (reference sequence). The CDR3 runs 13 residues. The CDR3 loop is CASSHLYPGELFF. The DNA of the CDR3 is TGTGCCAGCAGTCATCTATATCCCGGGGAGCTGTTTTTT.

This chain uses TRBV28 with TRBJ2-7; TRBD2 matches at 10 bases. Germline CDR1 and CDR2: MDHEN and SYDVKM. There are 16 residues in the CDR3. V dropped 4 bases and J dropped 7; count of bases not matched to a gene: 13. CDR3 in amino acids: CASSSITSGKVWEQYF. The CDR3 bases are TGTGCCAGCAGTTCTATAACTAGCGGGAAGGTATGGGAGCAGTACTTC.

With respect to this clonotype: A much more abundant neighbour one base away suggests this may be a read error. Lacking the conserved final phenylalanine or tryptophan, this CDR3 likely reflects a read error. This chain's CDR3 is CSVKWGLDSGANVLTS. CDR3 bases: TGCAGCGTCAAATGGGGCTTAGACTCTGGGGCCAACGTCCTGACTTCC. J is TRBJ2-6 and V is TRBV29-1; possible D gene TRBD1, 5 bases. Germline lookup yields CDR1 SQVTM and CDR2 ANQGSEA. The CDR3 is 16 amino acids. V was clipped by 6 bases and J by 0 bases, with 15 bases between them.

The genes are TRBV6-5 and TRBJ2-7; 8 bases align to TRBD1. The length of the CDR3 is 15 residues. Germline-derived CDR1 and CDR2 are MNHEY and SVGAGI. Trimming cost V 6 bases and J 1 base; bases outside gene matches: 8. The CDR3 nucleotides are TGTGCCAGCAGCTTAACAGGGGGACGATCCTACGAGCAGTACTTC. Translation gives CASSLTGGRSYEQYF.

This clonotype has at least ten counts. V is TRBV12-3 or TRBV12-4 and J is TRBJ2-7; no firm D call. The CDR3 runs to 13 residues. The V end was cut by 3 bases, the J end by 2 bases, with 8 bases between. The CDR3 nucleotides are TGTGCCAGCAGTTTTACACATCCCTACGAGCAGTACTTC. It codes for CASSFTHPYEQYF.

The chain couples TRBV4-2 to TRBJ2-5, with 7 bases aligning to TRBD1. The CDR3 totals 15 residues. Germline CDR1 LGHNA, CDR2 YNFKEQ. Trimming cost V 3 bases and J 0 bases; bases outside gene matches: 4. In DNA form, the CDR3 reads TGTGCCAGCAGCCAGCAGGGACAGAACCAAGAGACCCAGTACTTC. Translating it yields CASSQQGQNQETQYF.

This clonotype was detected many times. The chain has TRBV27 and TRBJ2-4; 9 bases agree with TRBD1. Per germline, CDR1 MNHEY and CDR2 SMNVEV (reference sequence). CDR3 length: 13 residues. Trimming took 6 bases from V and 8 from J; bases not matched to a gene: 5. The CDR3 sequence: CASRRTGEDIQYF. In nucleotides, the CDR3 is TGTGCCAGCAGGCGGACAGGGGAGGACATTCAGTACTTC.

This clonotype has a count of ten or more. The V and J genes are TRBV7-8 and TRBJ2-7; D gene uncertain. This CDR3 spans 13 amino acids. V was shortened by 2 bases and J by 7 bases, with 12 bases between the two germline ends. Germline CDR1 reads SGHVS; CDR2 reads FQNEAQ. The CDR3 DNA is TGTGCCAGCAGCTTATCCTGGGGTGAGGAGCAGTACTTC. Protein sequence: CASSLSWGEEQYF.

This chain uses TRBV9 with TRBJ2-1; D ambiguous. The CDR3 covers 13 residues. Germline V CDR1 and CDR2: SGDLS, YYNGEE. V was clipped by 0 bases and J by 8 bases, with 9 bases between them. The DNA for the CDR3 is TGTGCCAGCAGCGTAGTGGGAAGCGATGAGCAGTTCTTC. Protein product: CASSVVGSDEQFF.

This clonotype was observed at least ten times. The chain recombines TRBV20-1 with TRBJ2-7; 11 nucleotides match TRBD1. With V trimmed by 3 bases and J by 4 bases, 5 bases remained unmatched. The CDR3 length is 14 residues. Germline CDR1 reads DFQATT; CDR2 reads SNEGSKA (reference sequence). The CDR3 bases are TGCAGTGCTAGCCCTGGGGACAGGGGGTACGAGCAGTACTTC. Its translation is CSASPGDRGYEQYF.

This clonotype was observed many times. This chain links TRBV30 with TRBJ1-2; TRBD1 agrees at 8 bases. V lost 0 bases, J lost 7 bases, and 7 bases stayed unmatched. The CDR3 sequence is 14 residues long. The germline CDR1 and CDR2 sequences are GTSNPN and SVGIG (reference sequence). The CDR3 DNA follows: TGTGCCTGGAGTGTTGGACAGGGAGCTGGTGGCTACACCTTC. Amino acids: CAWSVGQGAGGYTF.

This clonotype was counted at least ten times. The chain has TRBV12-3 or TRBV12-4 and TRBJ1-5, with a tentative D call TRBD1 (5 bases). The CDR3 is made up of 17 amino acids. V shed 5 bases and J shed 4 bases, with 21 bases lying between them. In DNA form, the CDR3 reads TGTGCCAGCAGTCACCGGGGCAGTGTCATTCCGAATCAGCCCCAGCATTTT. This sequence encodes CASSHRGSVIPNQPQHF.

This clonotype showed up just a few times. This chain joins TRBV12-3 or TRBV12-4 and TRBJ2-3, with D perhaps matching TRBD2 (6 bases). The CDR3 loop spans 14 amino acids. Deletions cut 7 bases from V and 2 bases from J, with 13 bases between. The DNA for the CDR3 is TGTGCCAGCACCGGAGGGAGGTCCACAGATACGCAGTATTTT. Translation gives CASTGGRSTDTQYF.

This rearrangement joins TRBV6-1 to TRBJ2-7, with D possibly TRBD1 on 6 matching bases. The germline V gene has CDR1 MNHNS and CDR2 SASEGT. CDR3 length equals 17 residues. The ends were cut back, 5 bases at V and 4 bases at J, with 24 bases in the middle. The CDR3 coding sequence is TGTGCCAGCAGTACCCCGCGAGTGGGGGACACCCCTTACGAGCAGTACTTC. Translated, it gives CASSTPRVGDTPYEQYF.

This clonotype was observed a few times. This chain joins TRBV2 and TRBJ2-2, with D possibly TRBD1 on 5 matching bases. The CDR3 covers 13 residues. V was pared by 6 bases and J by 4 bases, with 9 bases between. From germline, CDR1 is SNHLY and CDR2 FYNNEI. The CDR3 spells CASRQGTTGELFF. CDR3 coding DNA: TGTGCCAGCAGGCAGGGAACCACCGGGGAGCTGTTTTTT. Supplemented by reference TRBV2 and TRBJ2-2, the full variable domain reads EPEVTQTPSHQVTQMGQEVILRCVPISNHLYFYWYRQILGQKVEFLVSFYNNEISEKSEIFDDQFSVERPDGSNFTLKIRSTKLEDSAMYFCASRQGTTGELFFGEGSRLTVL.

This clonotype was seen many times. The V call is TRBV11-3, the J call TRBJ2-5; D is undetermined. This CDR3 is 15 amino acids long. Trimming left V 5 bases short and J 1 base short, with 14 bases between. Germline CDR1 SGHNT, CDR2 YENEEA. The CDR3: CASSAGGTVQETQYF. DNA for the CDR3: TGTGCCAGCAGCGCAGGTGGCACTGTCCAAGAGACCCAGTACTTC.

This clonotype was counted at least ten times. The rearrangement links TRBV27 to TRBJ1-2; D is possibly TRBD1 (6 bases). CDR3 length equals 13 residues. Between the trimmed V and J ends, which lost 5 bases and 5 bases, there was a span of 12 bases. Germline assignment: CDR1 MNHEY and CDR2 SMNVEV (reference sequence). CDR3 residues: CASSATGIYGYTF. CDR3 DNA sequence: TGTGCCAGCAGTGCGACAGGAATTTATGGCTACACCTTC.

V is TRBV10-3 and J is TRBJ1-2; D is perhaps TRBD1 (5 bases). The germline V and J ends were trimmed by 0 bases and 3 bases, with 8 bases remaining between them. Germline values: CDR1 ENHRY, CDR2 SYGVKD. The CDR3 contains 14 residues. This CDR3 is CAISESRGDYGYTF. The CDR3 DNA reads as TGTGCCATCAGTGAGTCGAGGGGAGACTATGGCTACACCTTC.

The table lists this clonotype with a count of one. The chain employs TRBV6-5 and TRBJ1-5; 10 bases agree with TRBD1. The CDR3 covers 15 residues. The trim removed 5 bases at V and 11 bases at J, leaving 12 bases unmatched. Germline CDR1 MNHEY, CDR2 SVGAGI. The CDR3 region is CASSNPGQGVRAQHF. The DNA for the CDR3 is TGTGCCAGCAGTAACCCCGGACAGGGGGTCCGGGCCCAGCATTTT.

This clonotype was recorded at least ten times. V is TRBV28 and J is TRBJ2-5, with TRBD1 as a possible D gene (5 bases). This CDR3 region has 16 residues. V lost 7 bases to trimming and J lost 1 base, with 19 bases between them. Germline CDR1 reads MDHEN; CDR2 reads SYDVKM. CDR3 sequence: CASITRVGSLQETQYF. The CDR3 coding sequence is TGTGCCAGCATCACCAGGGTAGGGTCCCTCCAAGAGACCCAGTACTTC.

The CDR3 region is CASSPTLTVGYGYTF. For the CDR3, the DNA is TGTGCCAGCAGTCCGACCCTGACAGTCGGCTATGGCTACACCTTC. The chain is built from TRBV11-2 and TRBJ1-2; D possibly corresponds to TRBD1 (5 bases). V was cut by 6 bases and J by 4 bases, with 18 bases left in between. The CDR3 covers 15 residues. CDR1 is SGHAT, CDR2 FQNNGV, per germline.

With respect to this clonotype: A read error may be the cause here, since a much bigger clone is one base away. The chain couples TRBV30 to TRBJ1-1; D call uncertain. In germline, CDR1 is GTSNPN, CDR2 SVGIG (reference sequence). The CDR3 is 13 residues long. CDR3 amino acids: CAWTRPLRTEASF. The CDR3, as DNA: TGTGCCTGGACAAGGCCCCTCAGGACTGAAGCTTCCTTT.

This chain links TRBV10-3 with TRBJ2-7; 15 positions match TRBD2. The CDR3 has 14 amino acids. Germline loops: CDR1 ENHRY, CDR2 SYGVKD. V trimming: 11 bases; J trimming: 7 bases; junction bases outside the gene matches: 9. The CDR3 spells CASRPGLAGGEQYF. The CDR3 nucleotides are TGTGCCTCCCGCCCGGGACTAGCGGGAGGTGAGCAGTACTTC.

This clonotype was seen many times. The DNA of the CDR3 is TGTGCCAGTAGTCGAGTGGGGGCGACTAGCGAAGAGACCCAGTACTTC. Protein sequence: CASSRVGATSEETQYF. V usage is TRBV19 and J usage is TRBJ2-5; 8 bases match TRBD2. The CDR3 sequence is 16 residues long. Germline V gene sequence: CDR1 LNHDA, CDR2 SQIVND (reference sequence). Unmatched junction bases numbered 11, after V lost 5 bases and J lost 3 bases.